The 14 T cell receptor beta chains reported below all come from one sample, sequenced in a study of immune characterization of retroperitoneal liposarcoma. TCRdb redid the calling of the PCR reads with MiXCR, one entry per CDR3 protein. The sample lists about 4,100 distinct CDR3 sequences, around 30% occurring once. The sample consisted of blood. These receptors were collected from a female donor with retroperitoneal liposarcoma.

This clonotype showed up just a few times. This chain links TRBV6-1 with TRBJ2-1, with D uncertain. Judging by the DNA end, TRBJ2-7 fits better; the J call may be wrong. The CDR3 has 14 residues. From germline, CDR1 is MNHNS and CDR2 SASEGT. The CDR3 DNA sequence: TGTGCCAGCAGTCCACGGAGTCCACCCTACGAGCAGTACTTC. Translating it yields CASSPRSPPYEQYF.

This clonotype is termed medium-sized. The chain combines TRBV11-3 with TRBJ2-1; tentative D call: TRBD1 (6 bases). The CDR3 totals 18 residues. Per germline, CDR1 SGHNT and CDR2 YENEEA. The germline V and J ends were trimmed by 2 bases and 3 bases, with 20 bases remaining between them. CDR3 sequence (DNA): TGTGCCAGCAGCTTAATTCCTAGAGGGGGTAGTAGCTACAATGAGCAGTTCTTC. Translating it yields CASSLIPRGGSSYNEQFF.

This clonotype is medium-sized (0.01 to 0.1%) in the sample. This chain joins TRBV10-2 and TRBJ2-3; unclear D gene. Germline CDR1 and CDR2: WSHSY and SAAADI. The CDR3 runs 12 residues. V lost 5 bases to trimming and J lost 4 bases, with 7 bases between them. The CDR3 is CASSHVADTQYF. CDR3 nucleotide sequence: TGCGCCAGCAGTCATGTTGCAGATACGCAGTATTTT.

The chain is built from TRBV6-7 and TRBJ2-1; D is uncertain. TRBJ2-7 matches the DNA end more closely, so the J call is doubtful. TRBV6-7 is noted as an ORF with a role that remains uncertain. This CDR3 spans 9 amino acids. CDR3 loop: CASHPEQYF. The CDR3 DNA is TGTGCCAGCCATCCCGAGCAGTACTTC.

The chain recombines TRBV7-2 with TRBJ2-3; D gene uncertain. The J call is in doubt because the DNA end fits TRBJ2-7 better. Per germline, CDR1 SGHTA and CDR2 FQGNSA. This CDR3 comprises 14 residues. CDR3 sequence (DNA): TGTGCCAGCAGCTTAGTTGTGGGCAAGTACGAGCAGTACTTC. Amino acids: CASSLVVGKYEQYF.

The V gene is TRBV11-2, the J gene TRBJ2-5; no definite D call. The DNA end lines up better with TRBJ2-7; the J call may be wrong. The CDR3 extends over 14 amino acids. Germline V gene data show CDR1 as SGHAT and CDR2 as FQNNGV. The CDR3 reads CASSFNSGDYEQYF. The CDR3 bases are TGTGCCAGCAGCTTTAACAGTGGGGACTACGAGCAGTACTTC.

Within the sample, this clonotype is large. The chain has TRBV27 and TRBJ2-2; D is uncertain. The ends were cut back, 8 bases at V and 8 bases at J, with 15 bases in the middle. Germline assignment: CDR1 MNHEY and CDR2 SMNVEV (reference sequence). The CDR3 is 13 amino acids. CDR3: CASLSAQRGELFF. The CDR3 region has the DNA TGTGCCAGCCTATCGGCCCAACGAGGGGAGCTGTTTTTT.

This clonotype was seen a few times. The J gene is TRBJ2-1, the V gene TRBV27, with 11 bases matching TRBD2. Germline CDR1 MNHEY, CDR2 SMNVEV (reference sequence). V was pared by 6 bases and J by 9 bases, with 7 bases of the junction left unmatched. The CDR3 has 14 amino acids. The CDR3 DNA follows: TGTGCCAGCAGCCCCGCACTAGCGGGGGCTGAGCAGTTCTTC. Translating gives CASSPALAGAEQFF.

By sample fraction, this clonotype is medium-sized (0.01 to 0.1%). The V gene is TRBV12-3 or TRBV12-4, the J gene TRBJ2-5; a possible D gene is TRBD1 (5 bases). The CDR3 contains 14 residues. Trimming shortened V by 2 bases and J by 4 bases, and 11 bases separated the two germline ends. For the CDR3, the DNA is TGTGCCAGCAGTTTACAGCCAGGGCGAGAGACCCAGTACTTC. Protein: CASSLQPGRETQYF.

J is TRBJ2-1 and V is TRBV27, with 9 bases aligning to TRBD2. TRBJ2-7 explains the end of the DNA better; the J call may be wrong. This CDR3 contains 16 residues. Germline V gives CDR1 MNHEY, CDR2 SMNVEV (reference sequence). This chain's CDR3 is CASSSGGSGSVYEQYF. The CDR3 bases are TGTGCCAGCAGTTCAGGCGGTAGCGGGAGCGTCTACGAGCAGTACTTC.

By its share, this clonotype is medium-sized. The V and J genes are TRBV6-4 and TRBJ2-2, with D possibly being TRBD1 (6 bases). With 0 bases removed from V and 5 bases from J, the gap between germline ends came to 13 bases. The CDR3 consists of 16 residues. Per germline, CDR1 MRHNA and CDR2 SNTAGT. The DNA of the CDR3 is TGTGCCAGCAGTGACTCGTTCAGGGGTTCAACCGGGGAGCTGTTTTTT. Translating gives CASSDSFRGSTGELFF.

This clonotype is classed as medium-sized. The rearrangement joins TRBV6-1 to TRBJ1-5; no clear D gene. This CDR3 has 14 amino acids. Trimming cost V 0 bases and J 5 bases, with 8 bases left between them. Per the germline V gene, CDR1 is MNHNS and CDR2 is SASEGT. CDR3 amino acids: CASSEALGDQPQHF. In nucleotides, the CDR3 is TGTGCCAGCAGTGAAGCGCTTGGGGATCAGCCCCAGCATTTT.

V is TRBV10-2 and J is TRBJ2-3; 7 bases line up with TRBD1. The better agreement between TRBJ2-7 and the DNA end casts doubt on the J call. In germline, CDR1 is WSHSY, CDR2 SAAADI. The CDR3 extends over 14 amino acids. The CDR3 sequence: CASSAQDRPEGQYF. The CDR3 DNA sequence: TGCGCCAGCAGTGCCCAGGACAGGCCTGAAGGGCAGTACTTC.

By proportion, this clonotype is medium-sized. This rearrangement joins TRBV6-1 to TRBJ2-5; D possibly corresponds to TRBD2 (6 bases). The CDR3 loop spans 15 amino acids. V lost 7 bases, J lost 5 bases, and 20 bases lay in between. The germline gives CDR1 MNHNS, CDR2 SASEGT. DNA of the CDR3: TGTGCCAGCAACCCCCAGGGAGGACTGCCCGAGACCCAGTACTTC. Translating gives CASNPQGGLPETQYF.